This T cell receptor (beta chain) appears in the sequencing data of a study of shared clonotypes between healthy human individuals. Study outcomes and limitations: The rarefaction results pointed to incomplete sorted-subset sequencing despite large depth.

Trimming left V 1 base short and J 0 bases short, with 18 bases between. CDR1 and CDR2 from the germline V gene are SGHVS and FNYEAQ. This CDR3 region has 18 residues. CD45RO-negative cells were positively selected for CCR7, leaving out terminally differentiated effector memory CD45RA+ cells. Generated by immunoSEQ multiplex PCR, the TCRdb table keeps only in-frame clones and is missing some. The data hold hundreds of thousands of clones, with about 90% observed a single time. In regard to this clone: Its antigen is undetermined.

This receptor was identified in a man under 40 in good health. The specimen was naive CD8+ T cells sorted from blood. V gene TRBV7-6 combines with J gene TRBJ1-2; the D is unclear. Written as DNA, the CDR3 is TGTGCCAGCAGCTTAGGGGGTCGGCCTGGATTAGCTAACTATGGCTACACCTTC. This codes for CASSLGGRPGLANYGYTF.